This T cell receptor (beta chain) was obtained from a study of T cells in Graves' hyperthyroidism and ophthalmopathy. Amplified TCR beta CDR3 regions came from RNA transcripts. The primer set for the first-round RT-PCR of the TCR CDR3 was HTBI. MiXCR, run by TCRdb on the multiplex PCR reads, gives a single entry per CDR3 protein. The sample consists of 400,000 to 550,000 distinct CDR3 sequences, roughly a quarter of them appearing once. With duration under 3 months, ophthalmopathy was active: Clinical Activity Score at least 3, NOSPECS at least 4. Study-level findings and limits: Most clonotypes expanded in the thyroid (above 0.001) were also present in blood.

This clonotype was recorded many times. Its specificity is not known. From germline, CDR1 is MNHNS and CDR2 SASEGT. This CDR3 comprises 15 residues. After removal of 8 bases from V and 4 bases from J, the junction contained 13 bases not matched to a gene. V usage is TRBV6-1 and J usage is TRBJ1-1, with 7 bases lining up with TRBD1. The TCR comes from a woman in her thirties with Graves' ophthalmopathy. Material for sequencing was blood. The CDR3 nucleotides are TGTGCCAGCGGACCAGATATACAGGGGCGCACTGAAGCTTTCTTT. Encoded protein: CASGPDIQGRTEAFF.